This TCR beta chain was profiled in a study of PD-1 blockade in classical Hodgkin lymphoma. Study-wide context: On a schedule of every 2 weeks, patients received nivolumab 3 mg/kg intravenously.

Data came from immunoSEQ multiplex PCR; TCRdb stores just in-frame clones and leaves some out. The profile shows several thousand clones, roughly 77% of them singletons. As concerns this clone: Antigen specificity is unknown.

CDR1 MDHEN and CDR2 SYDVKM come from the germline V gene. The CDR3 spans 14 residues. V was trimmed by 5 bases and J by 7 bases, leaving 15 bases between them. Study-wide results and limits: The baseline diversity of complete responders showed similarity to that of newly diagnosed patients. Nivolumab initiation under 1 year post-ASCT meant exclusion.

The time point: cycle 4 day 1 (C4D1), after about 6 weeks of nivolumab. Each and every patient relapsed after autologous stem cell transplantation, and patients got differing brentuximab vedotin exposure. After PBMCs were thawed, their CD8+ T cells were isolated by magnetic negative selection. This receptor was identified in a human donor with classical Hodgkin lymphoma. The genes are TRBV28 and TRBJ2-1; tentatively, D is TRBD1 (6 bases). Sequences were derived from CD8+ T cells from blood, sampled before the fourth cycle of nivolumab. The CDR3 bases are TGTGCCAGCAGTACCTATTCCAGGGGTAATGAGCAGTTCTTC. The encoded protein is CASSTYSRGNEQFF.